These 23 T cell receptor beta chains were sequenced from one sample in a study of T cells in Graves' hyperthyroidism and ophthalmopathy. TCR beta CDR3 region amplification was performed from RNA transcripts. The study used the HTBI primer set for a first-round RT-PCR of the TCR CDR3. TCRdb re-analysed the multiplex PCR reads in MiXCR, keeping a single row per CDR3 protein. The sample contains 300,000 or so distinct CDR3 sequences, 18% of which appear only once. The source material was blood. Receptors were obtained from a woman aged 45 to 65 with Graves' hyperthyroidism.

This clonotype has at least ten counts. The chain is built from TRBV2 and TRBJ1-2; D is uncertain. The CDR3 contains 14 residues. CDR1 is SNHLY and CDR2 is FYNNEI in the germline V gene. The V and J ends lost 5 bases and 5 bases respectively, with 15 bases between them. CDR3 region: CASSYDGGNYGYTF. The CDR3 DNA reads TGTGCCAGCAGTTATGACGGAGGAAATTATGGCTACACCTTC.

This clonotype was found a few times. This rearrangement joins TRBV6-1 to TRBJ1-2; weak D call: TRBD1 (5 bases). From germline, CDR1 is MNHNS and CDR2 SASEGT. CDR3 length equals 12 residues. The germline V and J ends were trimmed by 7 bases and 9 bases, with 15 bases remaining between them. For the CDR3, the DNA is TGTGCCAGCACCGGTCAGGGTTTGAGCTACACCTTC. Translating gives CASTGQGLSYTF.

This clonotype was picked up many times. The chain is built from TRBV2 and TRBJ2-7; possibly TRBD1 for D (7 bases). The CDR3 runs 16 residues. V lost 3 bases to trimming and J lost 3 bases, with 18 bases between them. Germline loops: CDR1 SNHLY, CDR2 FYNNEI. The CDR3: CASSEVAGQTHYEQYF. CDR3 sequence (DNA): TGTGCCAGCAGTGAGGTCGCGGGACAGACCCACTACGAGCAGTACTTC.

V usage is TRBV7-3 and J usage is TRBJ2-2; 15 bases align to TRBD2. CDR3 size: 16 residues. V lost 4 bases and J lost 6; bases outside the gene matches: 3. Germline CDR1 SGHTA, CDR2 FQGTGA. DNA of the CDR3: TGTGCCAGCAGCTCCGGACTAGCGGGAGGGTCCGGGGAGCTGTTTTTT. Amino acid sequence: CASSSGLAGGSGELFF. The variable domain in full, completed from reference TRBV7-3 and TRBJ2-2, reads GAGVSQTPSNKVTEKGKYVELRCDPISGHTALYWYRQSLGQGPEFLIYFQGTGAADDSGLPNDRFFAVRPEGSVSTLKIQRTERGDSAVYLCASSSGLAGGSGELFFGEGSRLTVL.

This clonotype occurred many times. The chain carries TRBV2 and TRBJ2-7; tentatively, D is TRBD1 or TRBD2 (5 bases each). The germline gives CDR1 SNHLY, CDR2 FYNNEI. Between the trimmed V and J ends, which lost 4 bases and 6 bases, there was a span of 13 bases. This CDR3 has 13 residues. CDR3 protein: CASSVLGTGEQYF. The CDR3 DNA reads TGTGCCAGCAGTGTTCTGGGGACGGGCGAGCAGTACTTC.

This clonotype was counted between two and nine times. This chain joins TRBV20-1 and TRBJ1-2; D is unresolved. This CDR3 is built from 12 residues. Germline V gene data show CDR1 as DFQATT and CDR2 as SNEGSKA (reference sequence). V gave up 3 bases and J gave up 5 bases, with 10 bases separating them. This CDR3 is CSARQDVYGYTF. In nucleotides, the CDR3 is TGCAGTGCTAGGCAGGACGTGTATGGCTACACCTTC.

This clonotype was counted a few times. This rearrangement joins TRBV9 to TRBJ1-1; D gene unclear. The CDR3 has 13 residues. The V end was cut by 3 bases, the J end by 1 base, with 7 bases between. The germline gives CDR1 SGDLS, CDR2 YYNGEE. This chain's CDR3 is CASSARANTEAFF. In DNA form, the CDR3 reads TGTGCCAGCAGCGCCCGGGCGAACACTGAAGCTTTCTTT.

The genes are TRBV10-3 and TRBJ2-5, with D uncertain. Per the germline V gene, CDR1 is ENHRY and CDR2 is SYGVKD. V was clipped by 3 bases and J by 4 bases, with 21 bases between them. CDR3 length: 17 residues. CDR3 sequence: CAISDRRRSRIPETQYF. CDR3 nucleotides: TGTGCCATCAGTGACCGGCGGCGCTCACGTATCCCAGAGACCCAGTACTTC.

This clonotype was detected many times. The CDR3 is CASSRDRPPYNEQFF. Here the CDR3 DNA reads TGTGCCAGCAGCCGCGACAGGCCTCCCTACAATGAGCAGTTCTTC. The chain couples TRBV2 to TRBJ2-1, with a weak D call TRBD1 (6 bases). Trimming removed 6 bases at V and 2 bases at J, with 14 bases between. CDR3 length equals 15 residues. CDR1 SNHLY and CDR2 FYNNEI come from the germline V gene. Complete variable domain (other parts from reference TRBV2 and TRBJ2-1): EPEVTQTPSHQVTQMGQEVILRCVPISNHLYFYWYRQILGQKVEFLVSFYNNEISEKSEIFDDQFSVERPDGSNFTLKIRSTKLEDSAMYFCASSRDRPPYNEQFFGPGTRLTVL.

Points on this clonotype: A single base separates this from a much larger clone, so it may be a read error. V is TRBV3-1 and J is TRBJ2-1; no clear D. From germline, CDR1 is LGHDT and CDR2 YNNKEL (reference sequence). The CDR3 is 11 residues long. CDR3 in DNA: TGTGCCAGCAGAACGGCCAATGGGCAGTTCTTC. Amino acids: CASRTANGQFF.

V gene TRBV20-1 combines with J gene TRBJ1-1; D remains unclear. This CDR3 comprises 12 residues. In germline, CDR1 is DFQATT, CDR2 SNEGSKA (reference sequence). Trimming removed 0 bases at V and 5 bases at J, with 7 bases between. The CDR3 DNA is TGCAGTGCTAGAGACTACGAAACTGAAGCTTTCTTT. As protein: CSARDYETEAFF.

This clonotype was seen ten or more times. The chain joins TRBV11-2 to TRBJ2-3, with 8 bases identical to TRBD2. Germline V CDR1 and CDR2: SGHAT, FQNNGV. This CDR3 contains 16 residues. V lost 3 bases to trimming and J lost 2 bases; unmatched junction nucleotides: 7. The DNA for the CDR3 is TGTGCCAGCAGCTTTTTGACTAGCGCCTACACAGATACGCAGTATTTT. This gives the protein CASSFLTSAYTDTQYF.

In its sample, this clonotype was seen many times. The chain carries TRBV11-2 and TRBJ1-6; 8 bases line up with TRBD1. J lost 14 bases, V lost 5 bases, and 11 bases had no gene match. The germline CDR1 and CDR2 sequences are SGHAT and FQNNGV. This CDR3 has 14 residues. The CDR3 DNA reads TGTGCCAGCAGCCCTAACCCGGACAGGGCAGCCCTCCACTTT. It encodes CASSPNPDRAALHF.

This sequence joins TRBV27 and TRBJ2-4; 7 nucleotides align to TRBD1. This CDR3 spans 16 amino acids. Per germline, CDR1 MNHEY and CDR2 SMNVEV (reference sequence). Germline trimming cut 6 bases from V and 1 base from J; bases unmatched to any gene: 9. CDR3 protein: CASSPRGGWAKNIQYF. The CDR3 nucleotides read TGTGCCAGCAGCCCCAGAGGGGGCTGGGCCAAAAACATTCAGTACTTC.

V gene TRBV3-1 combines with J gene TRBJ1-4, with D tentatively TRBD1 (5 bases). The germline gives CDR1 LGHDT, CDR2 YNNKEL (reference sequence). The CDR3 sequence is 17 residues long. The V end lost 1 base, the J end lost 8 bases, and 20 bases lay between the germline ends. The CDR3 protein is CASSQVPGLLQGEKLFF. CDR3 coding DNA: TGTGCCAGCAGCCAAGTCCCGGGACTCTTACAAGGGGAAAAACTGTTTTTT.

This clonotype was seen more than once but under ten times. V is TRBV6-1 and J is TRBJ1-5, with D unclear. Germline V gives CDR1 MNHNS, CDR2 SASEGT. CDR3 length: 13 amino acids. V was pared by 2 bases and J by 4 bases, with 6 bases between. As DNA, the CDR3 is TGTGCCAGCAGTGAACGACCGAATCAGCCCCAGCATTTT. This sequence encodes CASSERPNQPQHF.

The V call is TRBV20-1, the J call TRBJ2-6; D not resolved. The CDR3 extends over 15 amino acids. V was pared by 6 bases and J by 1 base, with 13 bases between. CDR1 is DFQATT and CDR2 is SNEGSKA in the germline V gene (reference sequence). CDR3 DNA: TGCAGTGCCGAATTTGTGGGTTCTGGGGCCAACGTCCTGACTTTC. This codes for CSAEFVGSGANVLTF.

The chain couples TRBV6-1 to TRBJ2-2, with a tentative D call TRBD2 (6 bases). The CDR3 loop spans 12 amino acids. V lost 11 bases and J 4 bases, leaving 11 bases between the germline ends. In germline, CDR1 is MNHNS, CDR2 SASEGT. The CDR3 coding sequence is TGTGCCGGGGGGTCCACCACCGGGGAGCTGTTTTTT. The encoded protein is CAGGSTTGELFF.

This clonotype came up many times. The rearrangement links TRBV7-8 to TRBJ2-3; D gene ambiguous. The ends were cut back, 4 bases at V and 4 bases at J, with 9 bases in the middle. Germline assignment: CDR1 SGHVS and CDR2 FQNEAQ. CDR3 length: 13 amino acids. As DNA, the CDR3 is TGTGCCAGCAGCTCCTACGCCTCAGATACGCAGTATTTT. As protein: CASSSYASDTQYF.

Note on this clonotype: At one end, the junction sequence differs from germline, possibly due to a read error. This rearrangement joins TRBV15 to TRBJ1-3, with D uncertain. CDR1 and CDR2 (germline): LNHNV, YYDKDF (reference sequence). The CDR3 runs 15 residues. The CDR3 protein is CSTSRDRAIGNTIYF. The CDR3 region has the DNA TGTTCCACCAGCAGAGACCGAGCAATCGGAAACACCATATATTTT.

This clonotype has only a few counts. The chain employs TRBV19 and TRBJ1-1, with D possibly matching TRBD1 (6 bases). V gave up 3 bases and J gave up 0 bases, with 17 bases separating them. Germline loops: CDR1 LNHDA, CDR2 SQIVND (reference sequence). The CDR3 extends over 17 amino acids. The CDR3 loop reads CASSMRGQTVMNTEAFF. In nucleotides, the CDR3 is TGTGCCAGTAGTATGAGAGGACAGACGGTAATGAACACTGAAGCTTTCTTT.

This clonotype was found many times. The chain has TRBV6-1 and TRBJ1-1, with D unclear. CDR3 length: 14 residues. Germline V CDR1 and CDR2: MNHNS, SASEGT. V lost 4 bases and J 0 bases, leaving 9 bases between the germline ends. The DNA of the CDR3 is TGTGCCAGCAGTGTAGGATCAGTGAACACTGAAGCTTTCTTT. Amino acid sequence: CASSVGSVNTEAFF.

The chain has TRBV20-1 and TRBJ1-2; D not certain. Trimming removed 6 bases from V and 1 base from J, with 9 bases in between. The CDR3 is 12 residues long. The V gene's germline CDR1 is DFQATT and CDR2 SNEGSKA (reference sequence). The CDR3: CSAEVVNYGYTF. CDR3 nucleotides: TGCAGTGCAGAGGTGGTTAACTATGGCTACACCTTC.